This T cell receptor beta chain was sequenced in a study of CD8 T cells in ankylosing spondylitis. The study, taken as a whole, reports: Earlier literature documents some of the motif variants in reactive arthritis synovial fluid and blood. Disease-linked clones reportedly concentrated significantly in matched ankylosing spondylitis synovial fluid. Apparently characteristic of ankylosing spondylitis blood was a TCR beta motif (about 8 highly homologous variants).

About this clonotype: Its target is unknown.

A quantitative 5'-RACE method, one with molecular barcodes, was used to make TCR beta libraries. TCRdb re-called the 5' RACE reads with MiXCR, one entry per CDR3 protein. Here the sample spans around 390,000 distinct CDR3 sequences, 20% to 25% being singletons. The origin of this receptor is a male donor with ankylosing spondylitis. Sequenced: blood, either unsorted or a sorted T cell fraction (not recorded which).

The CDR3, as DNA: TGCGCCAGCAGCACTAGCGGGGGCGGGGAGACCCAGTACTTC. Its protein product is CASSTSGGGETQYF. The chain links TRBV5-1 to TRBJ2-5, with TRBD2 identical over 11 bases. CDR1 is SGHRS, CDR2 YFSETQ, per germline. J lost 5 bases, V lost 4 bases, and 4 bases had no gene match. This CDR3 region has 14 residues.